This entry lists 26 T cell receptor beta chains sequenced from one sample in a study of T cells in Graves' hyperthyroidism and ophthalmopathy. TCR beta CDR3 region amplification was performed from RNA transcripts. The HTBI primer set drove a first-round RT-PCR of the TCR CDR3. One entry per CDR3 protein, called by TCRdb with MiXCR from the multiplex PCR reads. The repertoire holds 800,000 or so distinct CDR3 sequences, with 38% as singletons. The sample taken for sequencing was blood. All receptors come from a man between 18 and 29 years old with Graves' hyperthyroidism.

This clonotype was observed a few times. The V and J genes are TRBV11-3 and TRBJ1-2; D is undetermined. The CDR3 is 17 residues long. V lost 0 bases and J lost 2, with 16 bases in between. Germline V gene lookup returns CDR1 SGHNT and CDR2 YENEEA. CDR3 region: CASSLERVDTKNYGYTF. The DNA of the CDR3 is TGTGCCAGCAGCTTAGAGCGGGTCGACACAAAGAACTATGGCTACACCTTC.

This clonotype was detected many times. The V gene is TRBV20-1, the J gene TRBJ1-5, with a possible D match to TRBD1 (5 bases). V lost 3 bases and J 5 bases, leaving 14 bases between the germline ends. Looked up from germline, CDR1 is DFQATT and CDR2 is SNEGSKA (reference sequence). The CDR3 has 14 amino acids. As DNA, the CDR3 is TGCAGTGCTAGTGGGGGGGGAAGGCATCAGCCCCAGCATTTT. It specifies CSASGGGRHQPQHF.

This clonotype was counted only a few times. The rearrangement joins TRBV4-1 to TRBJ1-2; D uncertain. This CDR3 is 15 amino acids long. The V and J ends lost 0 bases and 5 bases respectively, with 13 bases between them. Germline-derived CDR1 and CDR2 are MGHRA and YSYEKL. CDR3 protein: CASSQDRTVLYGYTF. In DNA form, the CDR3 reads TGCGCCAGCAGCCAAGATCGGACGGTCCTTTATGGCTACACCTTC.

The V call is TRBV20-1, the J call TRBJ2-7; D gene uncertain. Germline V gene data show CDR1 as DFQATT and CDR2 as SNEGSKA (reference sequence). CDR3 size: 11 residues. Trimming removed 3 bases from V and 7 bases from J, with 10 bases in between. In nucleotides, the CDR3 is TGCAGTGCTAGGGCTGTTTGGGAGCAGTACTTC. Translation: CSARAVWEQYF.

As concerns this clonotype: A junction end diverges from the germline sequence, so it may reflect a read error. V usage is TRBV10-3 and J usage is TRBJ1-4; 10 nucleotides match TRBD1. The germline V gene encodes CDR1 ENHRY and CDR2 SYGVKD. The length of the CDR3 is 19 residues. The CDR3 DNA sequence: TGTGCCATCAGTGAGGTCTTGGGACAGGGGATTGCAACTAGTGAAAAACTGTTTTTT. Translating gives CAISEVLGQGIATSEKLFF.

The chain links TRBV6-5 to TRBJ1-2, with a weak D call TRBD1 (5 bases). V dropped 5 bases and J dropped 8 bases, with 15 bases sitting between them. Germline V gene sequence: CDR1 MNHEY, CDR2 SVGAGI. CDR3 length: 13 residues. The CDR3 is CASSLREYGGYTF. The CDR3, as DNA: TGTGCCAGCAGTCTCAGGGAGTATGGAGGCTACACCTTC.

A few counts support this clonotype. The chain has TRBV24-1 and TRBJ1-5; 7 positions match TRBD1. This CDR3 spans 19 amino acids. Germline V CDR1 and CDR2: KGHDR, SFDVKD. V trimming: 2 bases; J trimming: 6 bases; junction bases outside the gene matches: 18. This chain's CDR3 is CATSDSGQTGTGGTQPQHF. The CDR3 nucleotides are TGTGCCACCAGTGATTCAGGGCAGACAGGGACCGGGGGAACTCAGCCCCAGCATTTT.

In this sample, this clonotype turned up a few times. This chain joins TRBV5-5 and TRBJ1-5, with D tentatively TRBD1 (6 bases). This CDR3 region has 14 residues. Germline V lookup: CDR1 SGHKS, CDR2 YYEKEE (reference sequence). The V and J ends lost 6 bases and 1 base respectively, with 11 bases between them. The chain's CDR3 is CASNAGVSNQPQHF. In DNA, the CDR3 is TGTGCCAGCAACGCAGGGGTGAGCAATCAGCCCCAGCATTTT.

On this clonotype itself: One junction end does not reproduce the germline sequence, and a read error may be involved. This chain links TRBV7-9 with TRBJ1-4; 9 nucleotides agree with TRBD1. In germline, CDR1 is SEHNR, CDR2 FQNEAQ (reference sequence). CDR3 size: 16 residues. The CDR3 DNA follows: TGCGCCAGCAGCCAACGGACAGGGGAGGGAGATGAAAAACTGTTTTTT. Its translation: CASSQRTGEGDEKLFF.

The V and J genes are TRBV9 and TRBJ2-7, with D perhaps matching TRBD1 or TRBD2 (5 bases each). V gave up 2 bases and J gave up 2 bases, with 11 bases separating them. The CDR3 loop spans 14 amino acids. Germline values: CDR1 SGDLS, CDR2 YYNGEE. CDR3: CASSVGPKTYEQYF. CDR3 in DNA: TGTGCCAGCAGCGTGGGACCGAAGACCTACGAGCAGTACTTC.

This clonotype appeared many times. Here the CDR3 DNA reads TGCGCCAGCAGCTTGGGACAGGGGTTTGAGACCCAGTACTTC. Translating it yields CASSLGQGFETQYF. The chain uses TRBV5-1 and TRBJ2-5; 8 bases line up with TRBD1. CDR1 and CDR2 (germline): SGHRS, YFSETQ. CDR3 length equals 14 residues. Unmatched junction bases numbered 3, after V lost 0 bases and J lost 5 bases.

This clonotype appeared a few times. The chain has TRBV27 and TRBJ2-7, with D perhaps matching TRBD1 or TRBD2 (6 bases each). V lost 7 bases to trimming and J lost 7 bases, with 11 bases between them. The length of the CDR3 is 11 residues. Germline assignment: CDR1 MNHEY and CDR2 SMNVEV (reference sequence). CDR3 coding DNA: TGTGCCAGCATCGGGGGCAGTGAGCAGTACTTC. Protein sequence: CASIGGSEQYF.

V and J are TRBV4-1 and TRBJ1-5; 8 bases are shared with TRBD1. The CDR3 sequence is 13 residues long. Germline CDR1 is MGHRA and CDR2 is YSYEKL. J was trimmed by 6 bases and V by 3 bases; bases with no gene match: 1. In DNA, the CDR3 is TGCGCCAGCAGCCAGACAGGGGCTCAGCCCCAGCATTTT. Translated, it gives CASSQTGAQPQHF.

The DNA for the CDR3 is TGCAGCGTTGACTCGGGCTACGAGCCCCAGCATTTT. The encoded protein is CSVDSGYEPQHF. This rearrangement joins TRBV29-1 to TRBJ1-5; D unresolved. Trimming pared 3 bases from V and 8 bases from J, leaving 11 bases between. Germline loops: CDR1 SQVTM, CDR2 ANQGSEA. The CDR3 sequence is 12 residues long.

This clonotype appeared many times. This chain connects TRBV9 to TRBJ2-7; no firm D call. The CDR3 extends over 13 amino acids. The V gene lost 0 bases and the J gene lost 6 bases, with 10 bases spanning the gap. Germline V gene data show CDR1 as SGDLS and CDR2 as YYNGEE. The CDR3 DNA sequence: TGTGCCAGCAGCGTAGCGCCTCGAAGCGAGCAGTACTTC. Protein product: CASSVAPRSEQYF.

CDR3 bases: TGTGCCACCAGCAGAGGTACAGGGCTTTCGGACACCCAGTACTTC. Translation gives CATSRGTGLSDTQYF. The V call is TRBV15, the J call TRBJ2-5; TRBD1 is a possible D gene (6 bases). Trimming took 1 base from V and 8 from J, leaving 17 bases between them. CDR3 size: 15 residues. Germline assignment: CDR1 LNHNV and CDR2 YYDKDF (reference sequence).

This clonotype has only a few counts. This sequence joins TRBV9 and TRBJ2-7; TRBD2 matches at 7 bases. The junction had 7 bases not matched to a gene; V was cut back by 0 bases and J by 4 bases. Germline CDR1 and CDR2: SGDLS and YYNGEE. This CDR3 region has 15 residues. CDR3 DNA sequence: TGTGCCAGCAGCGTAGGGGTAGGGAGGGGTTACGAGCAGTACTTC. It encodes CASSVGVGRGYEQYF.

CDR3 in amino acids: CASNHRVGETQYF. DNA of the CDR3: TGTGCCAGCAATCACAGGGTGGGCGAGACCCAGTACTTC. This chain joins TRBV12-3 or TRBV12-4 and TRBJ2-5; D perhaps matches TRBD1 (6 bases). There are 13 residues in the CDR3. With 7 bases removed from V and 5 bases from J, the gap between germline ends came to 14 bases.

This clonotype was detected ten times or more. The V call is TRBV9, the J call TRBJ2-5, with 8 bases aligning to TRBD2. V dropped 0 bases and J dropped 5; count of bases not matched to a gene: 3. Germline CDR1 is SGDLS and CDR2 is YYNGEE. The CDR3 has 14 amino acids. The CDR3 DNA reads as TGTGCCAGCAGCGTAGGCGGGGGGTTGGAGACCCAGTACTTC. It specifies CASSVGGGLETQYF.

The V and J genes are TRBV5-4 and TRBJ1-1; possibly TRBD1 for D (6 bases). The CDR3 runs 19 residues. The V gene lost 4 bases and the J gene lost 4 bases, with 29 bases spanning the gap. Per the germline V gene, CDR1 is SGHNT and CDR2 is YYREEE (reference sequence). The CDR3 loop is CASSETTGQYGVDGTEAFF. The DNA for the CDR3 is TGTGCCAGCAGCGAAACAACCGGACAGTACGGTGTCGATGGCACTGAAGCTTTCTTT.

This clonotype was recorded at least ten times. CDR3 nucleotides: TGCAGCGTTGAAGCAGAGGACGGTACCTACGAGCAGTACTTC. Translation gives CSVEAEDGTYEQYF. J is TRBJ2-7 and V is TRBV29-1; D not resolved. The CDR3 length is 14 residues. V shed 1 base and J shed 2 bases, with 12 bases lying between them. Germline-derived CDR1 and CDR2 are SQVTM and ANQGSEA.

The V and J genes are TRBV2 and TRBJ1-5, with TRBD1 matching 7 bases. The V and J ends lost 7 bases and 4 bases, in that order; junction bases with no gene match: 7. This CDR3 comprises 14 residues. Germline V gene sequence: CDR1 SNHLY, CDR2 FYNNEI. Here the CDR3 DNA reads TGTGCCAGCATTGAGAGGGGGCCAAATCAGCCCCAGCATTTT. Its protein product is CASIERGPNQPQHF.

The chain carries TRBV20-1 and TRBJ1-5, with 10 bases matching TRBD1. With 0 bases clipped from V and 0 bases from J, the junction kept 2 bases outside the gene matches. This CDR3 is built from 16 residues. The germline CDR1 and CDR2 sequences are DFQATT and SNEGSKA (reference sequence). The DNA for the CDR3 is TGCAGTGCTAGAGAGGGGACAGGGGATAGCAATCAGCCCCAGCATTTT. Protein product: CSAREGTGDSNQPQHF.

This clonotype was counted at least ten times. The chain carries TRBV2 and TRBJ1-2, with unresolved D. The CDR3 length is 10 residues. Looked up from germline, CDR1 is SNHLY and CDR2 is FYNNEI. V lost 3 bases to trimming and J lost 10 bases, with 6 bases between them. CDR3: CASSDSDYTF. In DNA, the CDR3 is TGTGCCAGCAGTGACTCCGACTACACCTTC.

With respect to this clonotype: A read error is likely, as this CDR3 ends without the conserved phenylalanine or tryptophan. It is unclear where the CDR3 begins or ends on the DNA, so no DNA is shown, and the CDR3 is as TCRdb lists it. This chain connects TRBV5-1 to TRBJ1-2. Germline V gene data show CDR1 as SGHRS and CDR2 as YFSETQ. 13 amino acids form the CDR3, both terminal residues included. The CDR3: CASSLPQDGMRTL.

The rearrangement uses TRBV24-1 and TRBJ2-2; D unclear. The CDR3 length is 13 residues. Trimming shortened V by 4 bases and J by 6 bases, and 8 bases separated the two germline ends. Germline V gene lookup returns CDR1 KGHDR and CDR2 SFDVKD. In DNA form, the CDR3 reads TGTGCCACCAGTGACTCCGACCCCGGGGAGCTGTTTTTT. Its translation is CATSDSDPGELFF.